This T cell receptor beta chain was recorded in a study of T cell responses to AZD1222 COVID-19 vaccine. Study-wide findings and caveats: None of the repertoires were sampled until the peak T cell response had passed. The sample set comprised mostly white British donors with more females, and clonal diversity was possibly underestimated. Close to half of all spike-specific TCRs reportedly target regions of the variants that are unmutated.

Pooling of second doses given at about 4 or about 12 weeks was done. Here immunoSEQ multiplex PCR was the method, and the copy in TCRdb shows in-frame clones only, minus some. The table has 150,000 to 200,000 clones, 80% to 95% seen once; the top ten hold over 1%. About this clone: What it recognizes is unknown.

V trimming: 7 bases; J trimming: 12 bases; junction bases outside the gene matches: 17. Germline V gene data show CDR1 as SEHNR and CDR2 as FQNEAQ (reference sequence). The CDR3 sequence is 16 residues long. The sequences come from peripheral blood, collected 28 days after the second AZD1222 dose. This receptor was obtained from an adult who received the AZD1222 COVID-19 vaccine. The chain has TRBV7-9 and TRBJ1-6; TRBD1 matches at 8 bases. The CDR3 coding sequence is TGTGCCAGCACAGATTCGGGTGGGACAGGCAGGGGACCCCTCCACTTT. This encodes CASTDSGGTGRGPLHF.